This T cell receptor (beta chain) stems from a study of T cell responses to AZD1222 COVID-19 vaccine (dated by TCRdb to the early 2020s). Regarding the complete study: TCR sequencing covered over 230 trial participants: 207 given two doses of AZD1222 and about 26 given two doses of MenACWY control vaccine. Trial participants were enrolled by age into 18-55, 56-69 and 70-plus year subgroups, with about 150, 28 and 57 TCR-sequenced participants respectively. The full study reports these points: Nearly half of unique spike-specific TCRs reportedly recognized epitopes outside regions mutated in the B.1.351 and B.1.1.7 variants. After two AZD1222 doses, both the breadth and the depth of spike-specific TCRs were significantly higher than at day 0 and than in MenACWY recipients. Participants were mostly white British and included more females than males, and it was suggested by the authors that clonal diversity may have been underestimated. The vaccine-associated CD4 TCRs covered the entire spike protein, and the dominant responses fell in regions 160-218 and 743-854. In the small 56-69-year group, the increase in depth fell short of significance, most likely because of low power. Conclusions about previously exposed vaccinees are limited because only five to seven AZD1222 recipients were SARS-CoV-2 seropositive at baseline. Because no day 14 peak-response samples were available, repertoires were characterized only after the peak T cell response.

The CDR3 regions of human TCRbeta chains were analyzed by immunosequencing. In the source study's methods: Repertoire TCRs were matched against a reference library of SARS-CoV-2-specific TCRs generated with the MIRA antigen-specificity platform. Breadth was defined as the fraction of unique TCRs that were SARS-CoV-2-associated. Depth was defined as the fraction of total T cells that were SARS-CoV-2-associated. Each spike-specific TCR was assigned to its reactive spike region and to a CD4 or CD8 class using the MIRA data. Log10-transformed breadth and depth values were compared by one-way ANOVA with Sidak's multiple comparisons tests. The table was pulled from immuneACCESS by TCRdb, which kept in-frame rearrangements only. Such tables lose some clones; where checked, under half of the loss comes from unresolved V genes, and the rest has no known cause. V and J calls and clone size are copied from that table; D and trimming were computed from the DNA. The sample table records 70,000 to 90,000 clones; approximately 85% of these occur just once. 12% of the sample goes to the ten largest clones.

Its CDR3 holds 16 amino acids, cysteine through phenylalanine. Only CDR3 DNA is held: 48 bases, read in frame from base 1. The germline V gene encodes CDR1 LNHDA and CDR2 SQIVND (reference sequence). From V the trimming removes 9 bases and from J it removes 0 bases, while the gene matches leave 11 bases of the junction unaccounted for. The time point label, as the study defines it: about 28 days (+/-7) after the second vaccine dose. AZD1222 recipients given second doses at about 4 weeks or at about 12 weeks were pooled, since spike-specific TCR depth and breadth were not found to differ between the two schedules. The vaccinee samples were drawn from two UK trials, COV001 and COV002, one of which was a single-blind randomized controlled phase 2/3 trial testing AZD1222 (ChAdOx1 nCoV-19) in healthy adults. Trial participant PBMC samples were collected at day 0 and day 28 after the second dose for TCRbeta chain sequencing.

Worth noting for this clone: The antigen it recognizes is unknown. No per-base quality is available; no much larger clone lies one base away.

This specimen consisted of peripheral blood, obtained 28 days after the second AZD1222 dose. This sequence was found in an adult who received the AZD1222 COVID-19 vaccine. Rearrangement joined TRBV19 to TRBJ1-5; 7 junctional bases match TRBD1. This receptor has the CDR3 CASDRVLSLSNQPQHF. The nucleotides read TGTGCCAGCGACAGGGTTTTATCCCTTAGCAATCAGCCCCAGCATTTT.